This T cell receptor (beta chain) was recovered during a study of B cell selection in AIRE deficiency. Points from the study as a whole: About 31% of healthy-shared Treg TCRbeta sequences appeared in patient Tconv cells.

A note on this clone: The target antigen is unknown.

The CDR3 has 12 amino acids. Germline assignment: CDR1 SQVTM and CDR2 ANQGSEA. V dropped 7 bases and J dropped 6; count of bases not matched to a gene: 8. Libraries were prepared by immunoSEQ multiplex PCR; TCRdb keeps only in-frame clonotypes and omits some of them. The data hold 23,000 or so clones, with approximately 91% observed a single time. Regulatory T cells were sorted as CD4+CD25hiCD127low/negative. The clonotype originates from a human donor in good health. Sequencing was carried out using CD4+CD25+ Tregs sorted from PBMCs. The chain carries TRBV29-1 and TRBJ1-2, with 7 bases matching TRBD1. The CDR3: CSAGMTGNGYTF. In nucleotides, the CDR3 is TGCAGCGCCGGCATGACAGGGAATGGCTACACCTTC.